The following is a T cell receptor beta chain sequence with its context. No cognate antigen has been identified for it. Base qualities were left out, and no much larger clone turns up one base away. Following the manufacturer's recommendations, the immunoSEQ kit was used to generate TCR beta libraries from genomic DNA. Library preparation used a first multiplex PCR with proprietary primers, then a second PCR adding unique barcodes, with bead cleanups after each round. Each sample batch included a kit-provided positive control reaction and a negative control reaction. The final libraries were assessed on an Agilent 4200 TapeStation D1000 ScreenTape, pooled by volume, and quantified by qPCR. An Illumina NextSeq500 fitted with a MidOutput 150-cycle cartridge performed the sequencing, running 156 Read1 cycles and 15 Index1 cycles with the kit's custom primers. The pooled library was loaded at around 1.1 pM with a roughly 20% PhiX control spike-in. In the paper's pipeline: Vendor-processed data were analyzed in R, and a clonotype was defined as all T cells sharing the same CDR3 nucleotide sequence. For clone abundance analyses, frequencies were normalized to the 10,000 most abundant clones per sample. Before analysis, public T cell clones were removed, and these numbered fewer than five per sample on average. A difference in abundance of at least 32-fold between compartments was used to define tumor-enriched and baseline blood-enriched clonotypes. A beta-binomial differential abundance model was used to identify clonotypes that expanded or contracted between blood time points. Tumor-blood repertoire similarity was measured with the Baroni-Urbani and Buser coefficient, and groups were compared using two-tailed Wilcoxon tests in R. Sourced from immuneACCESS, this table was stored by TCRdb with only in-frame sequences that have V and J called. A share of the clones is absent; for the studies checked, an unresolved V gene accounts for under half, and the remainder has no known explanation. The V and J calls and clone size come from that table; D and trimming were worked out from the DNA. This sample is represented by 70,000 to 90,000 clones; approximately 83% of them were singletons. The top ten constitute approximately 22% of the sample.

This record belongs to a study of radiation and T cells in renal cell carcinoma (dated by TCRdb to 2019 to 2021). Notes on the research overall: The samples were drawn from a clinical trial, where primary renal cell carcinomas were treated with 15 Gy of stereotactic body radiation therapy and then removed by nephrectomy 4 weeks afterward. In total, about 53 samples, comprising 26 tumors and about 27 peripheral blood samples, were subjected to TCR beta sequencing. Across all 53 samples, 4 million or so unique CDR3 nucleotide sequences encoding about 2.4 million unique CDR3 amino acid sequences were identified.

Study-wide conclusions, independent of this receptor: Tracking of blood repertoire dynamics stopped at about 4 weeks after treatment, with no follow-up past that point. With a single-armed trial design, the study had no way to address how radiation dose or scheduling affects the TCR repertoire. Because pretreatment tumor biopsies were not available, the study could not determine whether clonotypes were already present within the tumor at baseline. In blood, the top tumor clonotypes increased between baseline and 2 weeks post-radiation and then shrank by 4 weeks, which suggests that tumor-resident clones expanded only transiently.

The CDR3 spans 15 residues, from the cysteine through the phenylalanine. Only CDR3 DNA remains: 45 bases, in frame from the first base. The germline V gene supplies CDR1 SGHRS and CDR2 YFSETQ. Cut back by 0 bases and 6 bases, the V and J ends lie 13 bases apart. The sample's time point, from its label and the paper: blood 2 weeks post-SBRT. This specimen's treatment or condition label, per the study, means: 15 Gy SBRT to primary tumor, nephrectomy 4 weeks later. Serial peripheral blood from radiation-treated patients was sampled at baseline, 2 weeks and 4 weeks after SBRT to track tumor-enriched clonotypes. Renal cell carcinoma with clear cell pathology was present in all patients. The QIAamp DNA Blood Mini Kit (Qiagen) was used to prepare genomic DNA for TCR sequencing. The analyses included only samples that passed all quality control checks.

The chain uses TRBV5-1 and TRBJ2-1, and the D gene may be TRBD1, 6 bases matching. The source of this sequence is a woman between 50 and 59 years old with renal cell carcinoma. The sample was blood, taken from a patient whose treatment included radiotherapy and nephrectomy. The nucleotides read TGCGCCAGCAGCTTGGGATTCGGACAGACCAATGAGCAGTTCTTC. The translation is CASSLGFGQTNEQFF.